The 8 T cell receptor beta chains below come from one sample, sequenced in a study of human T cells and chemical hapten exposure. TCRdb used MiXCR to reprocess the RACE reads, holding one entry per CDR3 protein. The sample lists 35,000 to 50,000 distinct CDR3 sequences, approximately 4.7% occurring once. The time point denotes: healthy volunteer bleed at 2 weeks. Total RNA came from unfractionated whole blood. Source material: whole blood. The receptors were sampled from a female donor in good health. Some clones in this sample may be carry-over from other donors' samples.

In its sample, this clonotype was seen many times. The rearrangement uses TRBV27 and TRBJ1-3; no clear D. Trimming took 6 bases from V and 0 from J, leaving 15 bases between them. The CDR3 extends over 16 amino acids. Germline CDR1 is MNHEY and CDR2 is SMNVEV (reference sequence). The CDR3 region has the DNA TGTGCCAGCAGAGCCTACTCAGGACTCTCTGGAAACACCATATATTTT. As protein: CASRAYSGLSGNTIYF.

This clonotype was seen at least ten times. The J gene is TRBJ2-7, the V gene TRBV20-1; TRBD2 aligns across 9 bases. Looked up from germline, CDR1 is DFQATT and CDR2 is SNEGSKA (reference sequence). The CDR3 length is 13 residues. V shed 7 bases and J 0 bases; nucleotides not matched to a gene: 4. Here the CDR3 DNA reads TGCAGTGGCGCGGGGGGGAGCTCCTACGAGCAGTACTTC. It codes for CSGAGGSSYEQYF.

As DNA, the CDR3 is TGTGCCAGCAGCTTGTTTGTGTTACAGATACCAAATGAAGCTTTCTTT. This translates into CASSLFVLQIPNEAFF. The chain has TRBV5-6 and TRBJ1-1; D not certain. CDR3 length: 16 amino acids. Germline values: CDR1 SGHDT, CDR2 YYEEEE. V shed 1 base and J shed 7 bases, with 20 bases lying between them.

This clonotype has a count of ten or more. The rearrangement links TRBV6-5 to TRBJ2-7, with D perhaps TRBD1 (7 bases). This CDR3 contains 14 residues. Germline CDR1 is MNHEY and CDR2 is SVGAGI. Trimming left V 8 bases short and J 5 bases short, with 19 bases between. The CDR3 here is CASGRTGLTHEQYF. CDR3 nucleotides: TGTGCCAGCGGACGGACAGGACTAACCCACGAGCAGTACTTC.

This clonotype was seen at least ten times. This rearrangement joins TRBV18 to TRBJ1-2; D is uncertain. This CDR3 contains 13 residues. The V gene lost 5 bases and the J gene lost 6 bases, with 13 bases spanning the gap. The germline V gene encodes CDR1 KGHSH and CDR2 LQKENI. CDR3 sequence (DNA): TGTGCCAGCTCAGTAAATCCGGCCGATGGCTACACCTTC. This gives the protein CASSVNPADGYTF.

The chain uses TRBV4-1 and TRBJ2-5; D remains unclear. The CDR3 is 15 amino acids. The V end was cut by 6 bases, the J end by 0 bases, with 14 bases between. The germline V gene has CDR1 MGHRA and CDR2 YSYEKL. The CDR3 protein is CASSNTGQDQETQYF. The CDR3 nucleotides read TGCGCCAGCAGTAATACGGGTCAGGACCAAGAGACCCAGTACTTC.

The V call is TRBV9, the J call TRBJ1-6; no clear D. Germline V gene sequence: CDR1 SGDLS, CDR2 YYNGEE. The CDR3 totals 14 residues. Trimming cost V 3 bases and J 2 bases, with 6 bases left between them. The CDR3 reads CASSAGTYNSPLHF. CDR3 sequence (DNA): TGTGCCAGCAGCGCCGGGACCTATAATTCACCCCTCCACTTT.

The genes are TRBV2 and TRBJ1-5; 9 bases map to TRBD1. The CDR3 has 15 residues. Per germline, CDR1 SNHLY and CDR2 FYNNEI. V lost 5 bases to trimming and J lost 3 bases; unmatched junction nucleotides: 5. This chain's CDR3 is CASSPGTGTNQPQHF. The CDR3 DNA reads TGTGCCAGCAGTCCCGGGACAGGGACCAATCAGCCCCAGCATTTT.